This TCR beta chain stems from a study of blood T cell repertoires in COVID-19. Study overall: Whether acute or convalescent, the COVID-19 samples came from the United States, Italy and Spain.

This CDR3 comprises 14 residues. Looked up from germline, CDR1 is LNHDA and CDR2 is SQIVND (reference sequence). Unmatched junction bases numbered 9, after V lost 5 bases and J lost 9 bases. Sequencing was performed with immunoSEQ multiplex PCR; in TCRdb, only in-frame clones are kept and a portion is missing. Of about 270,000 clones in the sample, roughly 84% were seen once. The source material was peripheral blood. The TCR was taken from a woman aged 18-35 years with acute or convalescent COVID-19. The rearrangement uses TRBV19 and TRBJ2-1; 8 nucleotides agree with TRBD1. CDR3 loop: CASSGGTGLFEQFF. The CDR3 DNA follows: TGTGCCAGTAGTGGCGGGACAGGCCTCTTTGAGCAGTTCTTC.